These 16 T cell receptor beta chains originate from one sample sequenced in a study of blood T cell repertoires in COVID-19. Sequenced by immunoSEQ multiplex PCR; TCRdb stores in-frame clones only, minus some. The sample records about 180,000 clones, more than 70% being singletons. The sequenced material came from PBMCs or T cells enriched from blood (not recorded which). The source of these receptors is a woman aged 25 to 39 who had recovered from COVID-19.

V and J are TRBV7-9 and TRBJ2-7, with 10 nucleotides matching TRBD2. This CDR3 contains 13 residues. Unmatched junction bases numbered 3, after V lost 8 bases and J lost 2 bases. CDR1 and CDR2 (germline): SEHNR, FQNEAQ (reference sequence). In nucleotides, the CDR3 is TGTGCCAGCGCGAGCGGGAGGGCCTACGAGCAGTACTTC. This codes for CASASGRAYEQYF. Complete variable domain (other parts from reference TRBV7-9 and TRBJ2-7): DTGVSQNPRHKITKRGQNVTFRCDPISEHNRLYWYRQTLGQGPEFLTYFQNEAQLEKSRLLSDRFSAERPKGSFSTLEIQRTEQGDSAMYLCASASGRAYEQYFGPGTRLTVT.

DNA of the CDR3: TGTGCCAGCAGCGTAGTAGTGATGGCGGGAGGTGGCGGGGAGCTGTTTTTT. It translates to CASSVVVMAGGGGELFF. The V and J genes are TRBV9 and TRBJ2-2; TRBD2 aligns across 8 bases. Per germline, CDR1 SGDLS and CDR2 YYNGEE. Trimming removed 0 bases from V and 7 bases from J; junction bases left unmatched: 11. The CDR3 length is 17 residues.

This clone was seen a handful of times. This chain connects TRBV2 to TRBJ2-2, with a tentative D call TRBD1 (6 bases). Germline V lookup: CDR1 SNHLY, CDR2 FYNNEI. Deletions cut 6 bases from V and 4 bases from J, with 15 bases between. This CDR3 has 15 amino acids. The CDR3 coding sequence is TGTGCCAGCAGCGGGGACAAGTCCCCCACCGGGGAGCTGTTTTTT. Translated: CASSGDKSPTGELFF. Combining the CDR3 with reference TRBV2 and TRBJ2-2 gives the whole variable domain EPEVTQTPSHQVTQMGQEVILRCVPISNHLYFYWYRQILGQKVEFLVSFYNNEISEKSEIFDDQFSVERPDGSNFTLKIRSTKLEDSAMYFCASSGDKSPTGELFFGEGSRLTVL.

The V and J genes are TRBV5-5 and TRBJ2-5; perhaps TRBD1 as D (6 bases). The V gene lost 5 bases and the J gene lost 2 bases, with 16 bases spanning the gap. CDR1 is SGHKS, CDR2 YYEKEE, per germline (reference sequence). CDR3 length: 15 amino acids. The CDR3 DNA follows: TGTGCCAGCAGACCCCTCGACAGGCCTCAAGAGACCCAGTACTTC. Its translation is CASRPLDRPQETQYF.

There are a few counts of this clone. The rearrangement uses TRBV28 and TRBJ1-1; possibly TRBD1 for D (5 bases). This CDR3 comprises 14 residues. Looked up from germline, CDR1 is MDHEN and CDR2 is SYDVKM. Trimming left V 2 bases short and J 7 bases short, with 14 bases between. CDR3 sequence reads: CASSLAGGESEAFF. CDR3 nucleotides: TGTGCCAGCAGTTTAGCGGGGGGGGAGAGTGAAGCTTTCTTT. The variable domain in full, with the rest retrieved from reference TRBV28 and TRBJ1-1, is DVKVTQSSRYLVKRTGEKVFLECVQDMDHENMFWYRQDPGLGLRLIYFSYDVKMKEKGDIPEGYSVSREKKERFSLILESASTNQTSMYLCASSLAGGESEAFFGQGTRLTVV.

The chain carries TRBV7-2 and TRBJ2-7, with D perhaps TRBD2 (6 bases). This CDR3 is 14 amino acids long. Germline V gene data show CDR1 as SGHTA and CDR2 as FQGNSA. The germline V and J ends were trimmed by 8 bases and 0 bases, with 14 bases remaining between them. DNA of the CDR3: TGTGCCAGCGTAGCGGATATGAGCTCCTACGAGCAGTACTTC. Translated: CASVADMSSYEQYF. The whole variable domain, filled in from reference TRBV7-2 and TRBJ2-7, reads GAGVSQSPSNKVTEKGKDVELRCDPISGHTALYWYRQSLGQGLEFLIYFQGNSAPDKSGLPSDRFSAERTGGSVSTLTIQRTQQEDSAVYLCASVADMSSYEQYFGPGTRLTVT.

The V call is TRBV10-1, the J call TRBJ1-1; tentative D call: TRBD1 (5 bases). CDR1 is WNHNN, CDR2 SYGVQD, per germline (reference sequence). V lost 0 bases, J lost 0 bases, and 20 bases lay in between. The CDR3 totals 19 residues. The CDR3 sequence: CASSESTEGTHPMNTEAFF. The CDR3 DNA reads TGCGCCAGCAGTGAGTCAACGGAGGGGACCCACCCGATGAACACTGAAGCTTTCTTT.

The chain is built from TRBV29-1 and TRBJ1-1, with unresolved D. The length of the CDR3 is 12 residues. Germline V gives CDR1 SQVTM, CDR2 ANQGSEA. V lost 7 bases to trimming and J lost 0 bases, with 9 bases between them. The CDR3 here is CSGKAMNTEAFF. The CDR3 bases are TGCAGCGGCAAAGCAATGAACACTGAAGCTTTCTTT. Using reference TRBV29-1 and TRBJ1-1 for the parts outside the CDR3, the full variable domain is SAVISQKPSRDICQRGTSLTIQCQVDSQVTMMFWYRQQPGQSLTLIATANQGSEATYESGFVIDKFPISRPNLTFSTLTVSNMSPEDSSIYLCSGKAMNTEAFFGQGTRLTVV.

J is TRBJ1-2 and V is TRBV12-3 or TRBV12-4; 7 positions agree with TRBD1. V lost 2 bases, J lost 11 bases, and 5 bases stayed unmatched. The CDR3 contains 12 residues. Here the CDR3 reads CASSLSGRGYTF. In DNA, the CDR3 is TGTGCCAGCAGTTTATCGGGCAGGGGGTACACCTTC.

This rearrangement joins TRBV9 to TRBJ1-5; D might be TRBD1 (5 bases). The CDR3 length is 19 residues. Germline CDR1 SGDLS, CDR2 YYNGEE. V lost 4 bases to trimming and J lost 2 bases, with 25 bases between them. The CDR3 is CASSPVRAYPPGRNQPQHF. CDR3 in DNA: TGTGCCAGCAGCCCAGTACGGGCCTACCCCCCAGGGCGCAATCAGCCCCAGCATTTT.

This rearrangement joins TRBV11-3 to TRBJ1-1; TRBD1 matches at 7 bases. Germline V CDR1 and CDR2: SGHNT, YENEEA. CDR3 length: 14 amino acids. V lost 3 bases and J lost 3; bases outside the gene matches: 4. This CDR3 reads CASSFGRGDTEAFF. The CDR3 DNA reads TGTGCCAGCAGCTTCGGCAGGGGGGACACTGAAGCTTTCTTT. Full variable domain (remainder filled in from reference TRBV11-3 and TRBJ1-1): EAGVVQSPRYKIIEKKQPVAFWCNPISGHNTLYWYLQNLGQGPELLIRYENEEAVDDSQLPKDRFSAERLKGVDSTLKIQPAELGDSAVYLCASSFGRGDTEAFFGQGTRLTVV.

This chain joins TRBV3-1 (or the pseudogene TRBV3-2) and TRBJ1-2; TRBD1 is a possible D gene (5 bases). The CDR3 runs to 14 residues. Germline values: CDR1 LGHDT, CDR2 YNNKEL (reference sequence). Trimming took off 1 base at V and 8 bases at J, with 14 bases between the two ends. The CDR3 reads CASSQVTVRGGYTF. The CDR3 DNA reads as TGTGCCAGCAGCCAAGTGACGGTCCGGGGGGGCTACACCTTC.

V is TRBV6-5 and J is TRBJ2-7; TRBD1 is a possible D gene (6 bases). V lost 0 bases, J lost 7 bases, and 10 bases lay in between. Germline V gene sequence: CDR1 MNHEY, CDR2 SVGAGI. This CDR3 spans 13 amino acids. The CDR3 nucleotides read TGTGCCAGCAGTTACTCCCAGGGGCTAGAGCAGTACTTC. Its translation: CASSYSQGLEQYF.

The chain recombines TRBV3-1 (or the pseudogene TRBV3-2) with TRBJ1-1; no firm D call. Trimming pared 4 bases from V and 0 bases from J, leaving 15 bases between. Germline V gene lookup returns CDR1 LGHDT and CDR2 YNNKEL (reference sequence). The CDR3 totals 16 residues. In DNA, the CDR3 is TGTGCCAGCAGCCCTTATCTTGCAGCGATGAACACTGAAGCTTTCTTT. This sequence encodes CASSPYLAAMNTEAFF.

There are a few counts of this clone. The chain employs TRBV6-5 and TRBJ2-1, with 7 bases lining up with TRBD1. This CDR3 comprises 15 residues. Germline V gene sequence: CDR1 MNHEY, CDR2 SVGAGI. V was pared by 6 bases and J by 6 bases, with 11 bases of the junction left unmatched. The CDR3 bases are TGTGCCAGCAGGAGAGACAGGGATGCGGTCAATGAGCAGTTCTTC. Protein: CASRRDRDAVNEQFF.

The genes are TRBV10-2 and TRBJ2-7; D is unclear. The CDR3 is 11 residues long. V was clipped by 3 bases and J by 3 bases, with 3 bases between them. In germline, CDR1 is WSHSY, CDR2 SAAADI. The CDR3 region has the DNA TGCGCCAGCAGTGATCGCTACGAGCAGTACTTC. Its translation: CASSDRYEQYF.